The following is a T cell receptor (beta chain) sequence with its context. The antigen is not known. This specimen belongs to a study of chemoradiotherapy in HPV16-positive cancers. Study results and caveats: Candidate HPV-specific clones and E7-related TCR motifs grew in tumor during treatment. Only a couple of HPV16-positive patients supplied the functional HPV-specificity definition.

Over chemoradiotherapy, repertoires were sampled more than once. Germline assignment: CDR1 KGHSH and CDR2 LQKENI. The CDR3 has 14 amino acids. V lost 3 bases, J lost 4 bases, and 2 bases stayed unmatched. The method was immunoSEQ multiplex PCR; TCRdb's version includes in-frame clones alone and lacks a portion of them. The sample carries about 24,000 clones, 92% recorded once. This clonotype originated in a human donor with HPV-associated anogenital cancer. The sequencing here drew on blood, taken from a patient who underwent chemoradiotherapy. This chain connects TRBV18 to TRBJ1-1, with 10 positions matching TRBD1. The CDR3: CASSPRTGGTEAFF. The CDR3 DNA reads TGTGCCAGCTCACCTCGGACAGGGGGCACTGAAGCTTTCTTT.